This T cell receptor (beta chain) derives from a study of PD-1 blockade in mismatch repair-deficient tumors. In the study overall: Patients had eleven to twelve mismatch repair-deficient cancer types, all previously treated and progressing. Study-level points and caveats: Rapid post-treatment expansion, then contraction, generally preceding radiologic response, marked tumor-resident clones.

Every patient had mismatch repair deficiency by PCR or immunohistochemistry. TCR sequencing covered a few patients who responded to pembrolizumab. On this clone itself: Its antigen is unknown.

Only in-frame clones appear in the TCRdb table, and some are missing; sequencing was by immunoSEQ multiplex PCR. This table has tens of thousands of clones, over 70% appearing once. The CDR3 totals 15 residues. Unmatched junction bases numbered 7, after V lost 2 bases and J lost 6 bases. Germline lookup yields CDR1 WSHSY and CDR2 SAAADI. The specimen was peripheral blood, collected 12 weeks after starting pembrolizumab. The sequence derives from an adult with mismatch repair-deficient cancer. This chain uses TRBV10-2 with TRBJ1-2, with 9 bases identical to TRBD1. The CDR3 DNA reads as TGCGCCAGCAGTGAGCGTCCCGGGACAGGGAATGGCTACACCTTC. Translating it yields CASSERPGTGNGYTF.